These 26 T cell receptor beta chains came from one sample sequenced in a study of radiation and T cells in renal cell carcinoma. The sample's time point: blood 4 weeks post-SBRT, at nephrectomy. The treatment here: 15 Gy SBRT to primary tumor, nephrectomy 4 weeks later. TCRdb's copy holds only in-frame clones and misses some; the assay was immunoSEQ multiplex PCR. This sample has tens of thousands of clones, with 89% found just once. Sequencing used blood, obtained from a patient whose treatment included radiotherapy and nephrectomy. These receptor sequences come from a woman between 70 and 85 years old with renal cell carcinoma.

Only a few counts were recorded for this clone. The chain employs TRBV6-5 and TRBJ1-2; D possibly corresponds to TRBD1 (5 bases). Germline CDR1 and CDR2: MNHEY and SVGAGI. Trimming took 6 bases from V and 6 from J, leaving 5 bases between them. There are 10 residues in the CDR3. As DNA, the CDR3 is TGTGCCAGCAGAGGGGATGGCTACACCTTC. Its translation is CASRGDGYTF.

The chain recombines TRBV19 with TRBJ1-3; TRBD1 is a possible D gene (6 bases). CDR1 LNHDA and CDR2 SQIVND come from the germline V gene (reference sequence). V lost 5 bases and J lost 0, with 8 bases in between. The CDR3 consists of 14 residues. The CDR3 is CASSGGGSGNTIYF. CDR3 DNA sequence: TGTGCCAGTAGTGGAGGGGGCTCTGGAAACACCATATATTTT.

This clone was recorded once. V usage is TRBV6-1 and J usage is TRBJ1-2; D is uncertain. Germline CDR1 and CDR2: MNHNS and SASEGT. The CDR3 is 12 amino acids. Trimming took 5 bases from V and 2 from J, leaving 6 bases between them. The CDR3 is CASSLINYGYTF. The CDR3, as DNA: TGTGCCAGCAGTCTGATAAACTATGGCTACACCTTC.

The chain links TRBV28 to TRBJ1-2; D is unclear. This CDR3 is built from 12 residues. Per the germline V gene, CDR1 is MDHEN and CDR2 is SYDVKM. V lost 5 bases to trimming and J lost 7 bases, with 11 bases between them. CDR3 loop: CASSPGGVGYTF. The CDR3, as DNA: TGTGCCAGCAGTCCTGGTGGGGTTGGCTACACCTTC.

The CDR3 loop is CASSDSDSHPTRHF. The CDR3 nucleotides read TGTGCCAGCAGTGACTCGGACAGCCATCCGACACGGCATTTT. The chain employs TRBV6-1 and TRBJ1-5; a weak D match, TRBD1 (6 bases). Germline loops: CDR1 MNHNS, CDR2 SASEGT. This CDR3 has 14 residues. Trimming took off 3 bases at V and 15 bases at J, with 21 bases between the two ends.

The J gene is TRBJ1-2, the V gene TRBV5-6; D is perhaps TRBD1 (5 bases). The germline gives CDR1 SGHDT, CDR2 YYEEEE. This CDR3 comprises 15 residues. With 4 bases removed from V and 1 base from J, the gap between germline ends came to 14 bases. The DNA for the CDR3 is TGTGCCAGCAGCACCGTGGGACCCAATAACTATGGCTACACCTTC. Encoded protein: CASSTVGPNNYGYTF. Combining the CDR3 with reference TRBV5-6 and TRBJ1-2 gives the whole variable domain DAGVTQSPTHLIKTRGQQVTLRCSPKSGHDTVSWYQQALGQGPQFIFQYYEEEERQRGNFPDRFSGHQFPNYSSELNVNALLLGDSALYLCASSTVGPNNYGYTFGSGTRLTVV.

This clone was picked up one time. The V and J genes are TRBV6-6 and TRBJ1-2, with 7 bases that match TRBD1. There are 16 residues in the CDR3. V shed 4 bases, J shed 0 bases, and the junction held 8 bases outside the gene matches. Germline CDR1 reads MNHNY; CDR2 reads SVGAGI (reference sequence). CDR3 sequence (DNA): TGTGCCAGCAGTTCCACATCAAGGGGGCCTAACTATGGCTACACCTTC. Protein product: CASSSTSRGPNYGYTF.

This chain uses TRBV5-1 with TRBJ1-3; perhaps TRBD1 as D (6 bases). In germline, CDR1 is SGHRS, CDR2 YFSETQ. The CDR3 covers 15 residues. Between the trimmed V and J ends, which lost 1 base and 0 bases, there was a span of 8 bases. Written as DNA, the CDR3 is TGCGCCAGCAGCTTGAGACAGGACTCTGGAAACACCATATATTTT. Protein product: CASSLRQDSGNTIYF.

The genes are TRBV6-1 and TRBJ1-5; D is possibly TRBD1 (5 bases). V dropped 4 bases and J dropped 4 bases, with 14 bases sitting between them. Germline V gene data show CDR1 as MNHNS and CDR2 as SASEGT. There are 15 residues in the CDR3. The CDR3 loop is CASSGPAGVNQPQHF. The CDR3 bases are TGTGCCAGCAGTGGACCAGCGGGGGTGAATCAGCCCCAGCATTTT.

This chain links TRBV7-6 with TRBJ2-7; a weak D match, TRBD2 (6 bases). Germline lookup yields CDR1 SGHVS and CDR2 FNYEAQ. The V gene lost 7 bases and the J gene lost 2 bases, with 12 bases spanning the gap. The CDR3 is 13 amino acids. In DNA form, the CDR3 reads TGTGCCAGCACCATCCCGGGGGCCTACGAGCAGTACTTC. Translation gives CASTIPGAYEQYF.

This sequence joins TRBV10-3 and TRBJ1-1; D is possibly TRBD1 (6 bases). The germline V and J ends were trimmed by 5 bases and 0 bases, with 13 bases remaining between them. The CDR3 sequence is 15 residues long. Germline values: CDR1 ENHRY, CDR2 SYGVKD. CDR3 amino acids: CAISPRGAMNTEAFF. The CDR3 coding sequence is TGTGCCATCAGTCCTAGGGGGGCGATGAACACTGAAGCTTTCTTT.

This clone was recorded a few times. The identical CDR3 is also encoded by other nucleotide sequences in the sample. V is TRBV30 and J is TRBJ1-6; maybe TRBD1 (5 bases). The V gene's germline CDR1 is GTSNPN and CDR2 SVGIG (reference sequence). The germline V and J ends were trimmed by 3 bases and 5 bases, with 11 bases remaining between them. The CDR3 length is 14 residues. The DNA of the CDR3 is TGTGCCTGGAGGCAGGGAACGGATAATTCACCCCTCCACTTT. Translation gives CAWRQGTDNSPLHF.

The CDR3 is CAWSKGGTIYF. The CDR3 DNA reads TGTGCCTGGAGTAAGGGGGGCACCATATATTTT. The chain joins TRBV30 to TRBJ1-3; D possibly corresponds to TRBD1 (6 bases). The V gene lost 2 bases and the J gene lost 9 bases, with 8 bases spanning the gap. Germline values: CDR1 GTSNPN, CDR2 SVGIG (reference sequence). The CDR3 loop spans 11 amino acids.

The rearrangement uses TRBV2 and TRBJ1-2; weak D call: TRBD1 (5 bases). Germline V gives CDR1 SNHLY, CDR2 FYNNEI. The ends were cut back, 6 bases at V and 4 bases at J, with 15 bases in the middle. The CDR3 sequence is 14 residues long. The CDR3 loop reads CASSPRSGGYGYTF. CDR3 DNA: TGTGCCAGCAGCCCCAGGTCGGGGGGCTATGGCTACACCTTC.

This chain uses TRBV6-5 with TRBJ2-2; the D call may be TRBD1 or TRBD2 (7 bases each). Per germline, CDR1 MNHEY and CDR2 SVGAGI. Trimming took 6 bases from V and 0 from J, leaving 11 bases between them. This CDR3 has 15 residues. The CDR3 here is CASRGGTANTGELFF. The DNA of the CDR3 is TGTGCCAGCAGGGGGGGGACAGCGAACACCGGGGAGCTGTTTTTT.

The table lists this clone with a count of one. The chain uses TRBV29-1 and TRBJ2-5; 8 bases map to TRBD1. CDR1 and CDR2 from the germline V gene are SQVTM and ANQGSEA. The CDR3 extends over 13 amino acids. Losses at the gene ends were 6 bases for V and 2 bases for J; bases not matched to a gene: 5. The CDR3 bases are TGCAGCGTGGGCGGGACAGGTCAAGAGACCCAGTACTTC. It specifies CSVGGTGQETQYF.

This clone was counted a single time. The chain carries TRBV7-9 and TRBJ1-1; 8 positions agree with TRBD1. V shed 5 bases and J 1 base; nucleotides not matched to a gene: 6. CDR3 length equals 15 residues. Germline V CDR1 and CDR2: SEHNR, FQNEAQ (reference sequence). The CDR3 sequence: CASSGQGASNTEAFF. CDR3 bases: TGTGCCAGCAGCGGGCAGGGGGCCTCGAACACTGAAGCTTTCTTT. The variable domain in full, completed from reference TRBV7-9 and TRBJ1-1, reads DTGVSQNPRHKITKRGQNVTFRCDPISEHNRLYWYRQTLGQGPEFLTYFQNEAQLEKSRLLSDRFSAERPKGSFSTLEIQRTEQGDSAMYLCASSGQGASNTEAFFGQGTRLTVV.

The V and J genes are TRBV7-2 and TRBJ1-1, with D unresolved. Germline CDR1 SGHTA, CDR2 FQGNSA. V was clipped by 5 bases and J by 4 bases, with 8 bases between them. The CDR3 is made up of 12 amino acids. CDR3 DNA sequence: TGTGCCAGCAGCCTTCACCTCACTGAAGCTTTCTTT. Translating it yields CASSLHLTEAFF. Using reference TRBV7-2 and TRBJ1-1 for the parts outside the CDR3, the full variable domain is GAGVSQSPSNKVTEKGKDVELRCDPISGHTALYWYRQSLGQGLEFLIYFQGNSAPDKSGLPSDRFSAERTGGSVSTLTIQRTQQEDSAVYLCASSLHLTEAFFGQGTRLTVV.

J is TRBJ1-4 and V is TRBV2; 7 nucleotides align to TRBD1. The CDR3 spans 14 residues. Germline CDR1 and CDR2: SNHLY and FYNNEI. With 7 bases clipped from V and 7 bases from J, the junction kept 9 bases outside the gene matches. As DNA, the CDR3 is TGTGCCAGCACCACCGACAGGGTGGTTGAAAAACTGTTTTTT. Translated, it gives CASTTDRVVEKLFF.

The chain has TRBV9 and TRBJ1-4; the match to TRBD1 covers 8 bases. The trim removed 3 bases at V and 4 bases at J, leaving 11 bases unmatched. The CDR3 is 17 residues long. Germline CDR1 and CDR2: SGDLS and YYNGEE. In DNA form, the CDR3 reads TGTGCCAGCAGCGATGGGTCCAGGACAGGGTTTAATGAAAAACTGTTTTTT. Amino acid sequence: CASSDGSRTGFNEKLFF. The whole variable domain, filled in from reference TRBV9 and TRBJ1-4, reads DSGVTQTPKHLITATGQRVTLRCSPRSGDLSVYWYQQSLDQGLQFLIQYYNGEERAKGNILERFSAQQFPDLHSELNLSSLELGDSALYFCASSDGSRTGFNEKLFFGSGTQLSVL.

The CDR3 region has the DNA TGTGCCAGCAGACCCGACAGAGCCTACGAGCAGTACTTC. Protein sequence: CASRPDRAYEQYF. The chain has TRBV25-1 and TRBJ2-7, with a weak D call TRBD1 (5 bases). Trimming shortened V by 6 bases and J by 2 bases, and 11 bases separated the two germline ends. CDR1 is MGHDK, CDR2 SYGVNS, per germline. CDR3 length: 13 amino acids.

The chain recombines TRBV5-1 with TRBJ2-3; D might be TRBD2 (6 bases). In germline, CDR1 is SGHRS, CDR2 YFSETQ. V was cut by 0 bases and J by 4 bases, with 21 bases left in between. CDR3 size: 18 residues. The CDR3, as DNA: TGCGCCAGCAGCTTGGGGGGTTCGTCTAGCGCCCGGGCAGATACGCAGTATTTT. Residues: CASSLGGSSSARADTQYF.

This rearrangement joins TRBV5-4 to TRBJ2-7; 10 nucleotides match TRBD1. Losses at the gene ends were 0 bases for V and 6 bases for J; bases not matched to a gene: 6. Germline V gives CDR1 SGHNT, CDR2 YYREEE (reference sequence). The CDR3 runs 15 residues. CDR3 sequence: CASSLAGTGALEQYF. The CDR3 DNA is TGTGCCAGCAGCTTGGCCGGGACAGGGGCCCTCGAGCAGTACTTC.

The chain combines TRBV5-1 with TRBJ2-7; D may correspond to TRBD1 or TRBD2 (7 bases each). CDR3 length: 14 amino acids. Trimming shortened V by 2 bases and J by 4 bases, and 13 bases separated the two germline ends. The germline V gene encodes CDR1 SGHRS and CDR2 YFSETQ. CDR3 loop: CASSFQGGTYEQYF. The DNA for the CDR3 is TGCGCCAGCAGCTTCCAGGGGGGGACGTACGAGCAGTACTTC.

The genes are TRBV11-2 and TRBJ1-1; TRBD1 matches at 9 bases. Germline CDR1 SGHAT, CDR2 FQNNGV. This CDR3 region has 12 residues. The ends lost 5 bases at V and 10 bases at J; junction bases unmatched: 5. CDR3 protein: CASSHGQGRAFF. The CDR3 DNA follows: TGTGCCAGCAGCCACGGACAGGGGAGAGCTTTCTTT. Together with reference TRBV11-2 and TRBJ1-1, the CDR3 gives the full variable domain: EAGVAQSPRYKIIEKRQSVAFWCNPISGHATLYWYQQILGQGPKLLIQFQNNGVVDDSQLPKDRFSAERLKGVDSTLKIQPAKLEDSAVYLCASSHGQGRAFFGQGTRLTVV.

The chain joins TRBV6-5 to TRBJ1-2, with TRBD1 as a possible D gene (5 bases). V was shortened by 3 bases and J by 8 bases, with 16 bases between the two germline ends. CDR1 is MNHEY and CDR2 is SVGAGI in the germline V gene. CDR3 length equals 14 residues. DNA of the CDR3: TGTGCCAGCAGTTATTCCCTCGGGGGTCAGGGCTACACCTTC. Translation: CASSYSLGGQGYTF.